Below are 14 T cell receptor beta chains sequenced from a single sample in a study of CD8 T cells in ankylosing spondylitis. Study-level results: Ankylosing spondylitis blood appeared to carry a characteristic TCR beta motif of roughly eight highly homologous variants.

TCRdb reprocessed the 5' RACE reads with MiXCR, giving one entry per CDR3 protein. The data hold about 90,000 distinct CDR3 sequences, with around 8.3% observed a single time. No antigen has been identified for these receptors. Sample: blood, either unsorted or a sorted T cell fraction (not recorded which). Every receptor here comes from a male donor with ankylosing spondylitis.

This clonotype has more than one count but fewer than ten. This rearrangement joins TRBV7-9 to TRBJ1-5, with 7 bases identical to TRBD1. The CDR3 has 17 amino acids. After removal of 4 bases from V and 11 bases from J, the junction contained 20 bases not matched to a gene. Germline-derived CDR1 and CDR2 are SEHNR and FQNEAQ (reference sequence). The CDR3 region is CASSSSGGGEGQEAQHF. The DNA for the CDR3 is TGTGCCAGCAGCTCGAGTGGGGGGGGCGAAGGACAGGAGGCCCAGCATTTT.

This clonotype was observed a few times. This chain links TRBV11-2 with TRBJ2-5; 12 nucleotides align to TRBD2. The germline CDR1 and CDR2 sequences are SGHAT and FQNNGV. J gave up 2 bases and V 1 base, and 8 bases lay outside the gene matches. The CDR3 spans 18 residues. CDR3 bases: TGTGCCAGCAGCTTAGGGACTAGCGGGGTCCCCGTTCAAGAGACCCAGTACTTC. Residues: CASSLGTSGVPVQETQYF.

The chain recombines TRBV15 with TRBJ1-5; 9 bases are a match to TRBD1. The CDR3 is 16 amino acids. The germline V gene has CDR1 LNHNV and CDR2 YYDKDF (reference sequence). The J segment lost 6 bases and the V segment lost 3 bases, leaving 9 bases of the junction unmatched. CDR3 amino acids: CATSSAGQGLGQPQHF. CDR3 bases: TGTGCCACCAGCAGCGCCGGACAGGGGTTGGGTCAGCCCCAGCATTTT.

CDR3 in DNA: TGTGCCAGCAGTGCTCGGGACTACAATGAGCAGTTCTTC. It is translated as CASSARDYNEQFF. This chain connects TRBV6-4 to TRBJ2-1; maybe TRBD2 (5 bases). Germline V gene data show CDR1 as MRHNA and CDR2 as SNTAGT. The V and J ends lost 4 bases and 3 bases respectively, with 7 bases between them. This CDR3 has 13 amino acids.

The table lists this clonotype with a few counts. The chain carries TRBV27 and TRBJ1-2; 9 positions agree with TRBD1. The CDR3 loop spans 15 amino acids. Germline trimming cut 6 bases from V and 4 bases from J; bases unmatched to any gene: 9. The germline V gene encodes CDR1 MNHEY and CDR2 SMNVEV (reference sequence). In DNA, the CDR3 is TGTGCCAGCAGCTATCAACAGGGGGCAACCTATGGCTACACCTTC. It encodes CASSYQQGATYGYTF.

The V call is TRBV7-9, the J call TRBJ1-5; D gene unclear. This CDR3 region has 12 residues. Trimming left V 1 base short and J 12 bases short, with 10 bases between. Germline values: CDR1 SEHNR, CDR2 FQNEAQ (reference sequence). Here the CDR3 reads CASSLEGVDQHF. Written as DNA, the CDR3 is TGTGCCAGCAGCTTAGAGGGAGTCGACCAGCATTTT.

The chain is built from TRBV5-4 and TRBJ2-2; D is uncertain. V gave up 1 base and J gave up 7 bases, with 8 bases separating them. Germline V gene sequence: CDR1 SGHNT, CDR2 YYREEE (reference sequence). This CDR3 region has 13 residues. The CDR3 here is CASSLTENGELFF. The CDR3, as DNA: TGTGCCAGCAGCTTGACGGAGAACGGGGAGCTGTTTTTT.

This clonotype was picked up a small number of times. CDR3 amino acids: CASSSMAGGLGEQYF. DNA of the CDR3: TGTGCCAGCAGCTCCATGGCGGGAGGGCTGGGAGAGCAGTACTTC. The J gene is TRBJ2-7, the V gene TRBV7-2; 9 bases map to TRBD2. The length of the CDR3 is 15 residues. V shed 4 bases, J shed 7 bases, and the junction held 11 bases outside the gene matches. Per the germline V gene, CDR1 is SGHTA and CDR2 is FQGNSA. Full variable domain (missing parts from reference TRBV7-2 and TRBJ2-7): GAGVSQSPSNKVTEKGKDVELRCDPISGHTALYWYRQSLGQGLEFLIYFQGNSAPDKSGLPSDRFSAERTGGSVSTLTIQRTQQEDSAVYLCASSSMAGGLGEQYFGPGTRLTVT.

This clonotype was detected many times. The rearrangement joins TRBV19 to TRBJ2-1, with D possibly being TRBD2 (6 bases). V was clipped by 1 base and J by 6 bases, with 13 bases between them. The CDR3 contains 15 residues. The germline V gene encodes CDR1 LNHDA and CDR2 SQIVND (reference sequence). This chain's CDR3 is CASSIGPLEGNEQFF. The CDR3 coding sequence is TGTGCCAGTAGTATAGGGCCTTTGGAGGGCAATGAGCAGTTCTTC.

This clonotype has ten or more counts. V gene TRBV3-1 combines with J gene TRBJ2-6; TRBD1 agrees at 7 bases. The length of the CDR3 is 18 residues. V was pared by 1 base and J by 4 bases, with 10 bases of the junction left unmatched. The germline CDR1 and CDR2 sequences are LGHDT and YNNKEL (reference sequence). CDR3 sequence reads: CASSQVWDRSLGANVLTF. CDR3 coding DNA: TGTGCCAGCAGCCAAGTTTGGGACAGATCCCTGGGGGCCAACGTCCTGACTTTC.

This clonotype was found many times. J is TRBJ2-7 and V is TRBV29-1, with 9 bases matching TRBD1. There are 14 residues in the CDR3. V shed 5 bases and J 5 bases; nucleotides not matched to a gene: 10. CDR1 SQVTM and CDR2 ANQGSEA come from the germline V gene. The CDR3 bases are TGCAGCGTTTCAACACAGGGGGCAGGTAACGAGCAGTACGTC. It translates to CSVSTQGAGNEQYV.

In its sample, this clonotype was seen a few times. V is TRBV7-8 and J is TRBJ2-2, with D tentatively TRBD2 (6 bases). V was clipped by 4 bases and J by 5 bases, with 14 bases between them. This CDR3 contains 15 residues. Germline CDR1 and CDR2: SGHVS and FQNEAQ. CDR3 DNA: TGTGCCAGCAGCTCGATGAGACTAGTTACCGGGGAGCTGTTTTTT. Translated: CASSSMRLVTGELFF.

The CDR3 sequence is CASSLGGYDTEAFF. CDR3 nucleotide sequence: TGTGCCAGCAGTTTAGGTGGGTACGACACTGAAGCTTTCTTT. The V gene is TRBV27, the J gene TRBJ1-1, with unresolved D. The CDR3 runs to 14 residues. V lost 2 bases and J lost 3, with 10 bases in between. Germline CDR1 and CDR2: MNHEY and SMNVEV (reference sequence).

This clonotype has just a few counts. The genes are TRBV18 and TRBJ2-1, with TRBD1 matching over 10 bases. There are 15 residues in the CDR3. Per germline, CDR1 KGHSH and CDR2 LQKENI. Unmatched junction bases numbered 4, after V lost 5 bases and J lost 3 bases. The CDR3 DNA reads TGTGCCAGCTCAACCGGGACAGGGGTCTACAATGAGCAGTTCTTC. It codes for CASSTGTGVYNEQFF.